These 25 T cell receptor beta chains originate from one sample sequenced in a study of blood T cell repertoires in COVID-19. TCRdb's table, derived via immunoSEQ multiplex PCR, lists solely in-frame clones and lacks some. The sample holds 200,000 to 250,000 clones, more than 75% seen once. The sample consisted of peripheral blood. The receptors come from a woman aged 55 to 70 who had recovered from COVID-19.

The chain links TRBV9 to TRBJ1-1; D remains unclear. Trimming took 1 base from V and 3 from J, leaving 10 bases between them. The CDR3 length is 14 residues. Germline V gene lookup returns CDR1 SGDLS and CDR2 YYNGEE. The CDR3 sequence: CASSVTGVHTEAFF. CDR3 nucleotides: TGTGCCAGCAGCGTAACCGGGGTCCACACTGAAGCTTTCTTT.

CDR3 sequence: CASSELVVVGYTF. DNA for the CDR3: TGTGCCAGCAGTGAATTGGTGGTAGTAGGCTACACCTTC. This rearrangement joins TRBV2 to TRBJ1-2; unclear D gene. The CDR3 covers 13 residues. In germline, CDR1 is SNHLY, CDR2 FYNNEI. Trimming stripped 2 bases from V and 8 bases from J, with 12 bases between.

This clone occurred once. CDR3 region: CACGASGGPYEQYF. Here the CDR3 DNA reads TGTGCCTGCGGGGCCTCAGGGGGGCCCTACGAGCAGTACTTC. The chain couples TRBV7-9 to TRBJ2-7, with D possibly matching TRBD1 (7 bases). Trimming pared 11 bases from V and 2 bases from J, leaving 19 bases between. Germline CDR1 is SEHNR and CDR2 is FQNEAQ (reference sequence). This CDR3 comprises 14 residues. The entire variable domain, with the rest obtained from reference TRBV7-9 and TRBJ2-7, is as follows: DTGVSQNPRHKITKRGQNVTFRCDPISEHNRLYWYRQTLGQGPEFLTYFQNEAQLEKSRLLSDRFSAERPKGSFSTLEIQRTEQGDSAMYLCACGASGGPYEQYFGPGTRLTVT.

The chain links TRBV7-9 to TRBJ2-3, with 7 nucleotides matching TRBD2. The germline V gene has CDR1 SEHNR and CDR2 FQNEAQ (reference sequence). V lost 4 bases, J lost 5 bases, and 6 bases stayed unmatched. The CDR3 runs 14 residues. The CDR3 loop reads CASSSWGRVDTQYF. Written as DNA, the CDR3 is TGTGCCAGCAGCTCGTGGGGGAGGGTAGATACGCAGTATTTT.

The chain uses TRBV5-1 and TRBJ2-1; D is unclear. This CDR3 region has 12 residues. V was shortened by 7 bases and J by 9 bases, with 14 bases between the two germline ends. Germline CDR1 reads SGHRS; CDR2 reads YFSETQ. CDR3 nucleotide sequence: TGCGCCAGCCAACTGTATAAGCGTGAGCAGTTCTTC. It translates to CASQLYKREQFF.

CDR3 DNA: TGCAGTGCTAGTCCCGGGACAGGAGGCTACGAGCAGTACTTC. Translation gives CSASPGTGGYEQYF. This chain uses TRBV20-1 with TRBJ2-7; 8 nucleotides align to TRBD1. Per germline, CDR1 DFQATT and CDR2 SNEGSKA (reference sequence). The J segment lost 3 bases and the V segment lost 3 bases, leaving 7 bases of the junction unmatched. The CDR3 spans 14 residues.

The chain recombines TRBV19 with TRBJ2-1, with TRBD2 as a possible D gene (6 bases). CDR3 size: 17 residues. V shed 5 bases and J shed 2 bases, with 19 bases lying between them. From germline, CDR1 is LNHDA and CDR2 SQIVND (reference sequence). The CDR3 coding sequence is TGTGCCAGTAGTCCAGGGTGGAGGGGACCGGCCTACAATGAGCAGTTCTTC. It encodes CASSPGWRGPAYNEQFF.

V and J are TRBV27 and TRBJ2-1; 7 bases match TRBD2. V dropped 3 bases and J dropped 2; count of bases not matched to a gene: 1. The CDR3 has 14 amino acids. Germline V gene sequence: CDR1 MNHEY, CDR2 SMNVEV (reference sequence). The chain's CDR3 is CASSFRGAYNEQFF. CDR3 bases: TGTGCCAGCAGTTTTCGGGGGGCCTACAATGAGCAGTTCTTC.

The chain joins TRBV14 to TRBJ2-1; D not certain. V shed 4 bases and J shed 6 bases, with 10 bases lying between them. Germline assignment: CDR1 SGHDN and CDR2 FVKESK. CDR3 length: 13 amino acids. The CDR3, as DNA: TGTGCCAGCAGCCCTATGCTTGCCAATGAGCAGTTCTTC. Amino acid sequence: CASSPMLANEQFF.

CDR3 amino acids: CASSVATASGGNEQFF. The DNA of the CDR3 is TGTGCCAGCAGCGTAGCTACGGCTAGCGGGGGCAATGAGCAGTTCTTC. The chain recombines TRBV9 with TRBJ2-1; 10 bases agree with TRBD2. V lost 0 bases, J lost 6 bases, and 6 bases stayed unmatched. The germline V gene has CDR1 SGDLS and CDR2 YYNGEE. The CDR3 contains 16 residues.

The rearrangement joins TRBV19 to TRBJ2-2; D might be TRBD1 (6 bases). Trimming pared 3 bases from V and 0 bases from J, leaving 11 bases between. Germline V gene lookup returns CDR1 LNHDA and CDR2 SQIVND (reference sequence). The CDR3 runs 16 residues. The CDR3 loop reads CASSIPRGTNTGELFF. CDR3 in DNA: TGTGCCAGTAGTATTCCCAGGGGAACGAACACCGGGGAGCTGTTTTTT.

The genes are TRBV5-4 and TRBJ2-5; 8 bases are shared with TRBD2. Losses at the gene ends were 4 bases for V and 2 bases for J; bases not matched to a gene: 10. The CDR3 has 16 residues. In germline, CDR1 is SGHNT, CDR2 YYREEE (reference sequence). This chain's CDR3 is CASSPPLAGGQETQYF. The CDR3 DNA follows: TGTGCCAGCAGCCCCCCCTTGGCGGGGGGACAAGAGACCCAGTACTTC.

The chain links TRBV7-3 to TRBJ1-1, with D possibly matching TRBD1 (6 bases). The CDR3 consists of 14 residues. Trimming pared 4 bases from V and 4 bases from J, leaving 13 bases between. CDR1 and CDR2 (germline): SGHTA, FQGTGA. The CDR3 nucleotides read TGTGCCAGCAGCTCTTCAGGGGTGGGCACTGAAGCTTTCTTT. Translation gives CASSSSGVGTEAFF.

V and J are TRBV5-6 and TRBJ1-5, with D possibly being TRBD1 (6 bases). The CDR3 is 17 residues long. V lost 2 bases to trimming and J lost 0 bases, with 15 bases between them. CDR1 is SGHDT, CDR2 YYEEEE, per germline. The CDR3, as DNA: TGTGCCAGCAGCTTATTCAGGGACAACCATAGCAATCAGCCCCAGCATTTT. It codes for CASSLFRDNHSNQPQHF.

J is TRBJ2-2 and V is TRBV6-2 or TRBV6-3; D is unclear. The V gene's germline CDR1 is MNHEY and CDR2 SVGEGT. The ends were cut back, 2 bases at V and 7 bases at J, with 11 bases in the middle. This CDR3 has 14 residues. The CDR3 DNA reads TGTGCCAGCAGTTACGCCAGGCAGAACGGGGAGCTGTTTTTT. It is translated as CASSYARQNGELFF.

J is TRBJ2-2 and V is TRBV6-5, with TRBD1 identical over 7 bases. The CDR3 is 14 residues long. Trimming cost V 6 bases and J 7 bases; bases outside gene matches: 8. Germline V gene data show CDR1 as MNHEY and CDR2 as SVGAGI. The DNA for the CDR3 is TGTGCCAGCAGCCCACAGGGGTTTATCGGGGAGCTGTTTTTT. It yields the protein CASSPQGFIGELFF.

This clone was detected once. The CDR3 DNA reads as TGTGCCAGCCCACCCGCGGGGACTAGCGGGGGAAGGTTCACAGATACGCAGTATTTT. The encoded protein is CASPPAGTSGGRFTDTQYF. The chain uses TRBV28 and TRBJ2-3; 14 bases match TRBD2. The CDR3 has 19 residues. Germline V gives CDR1 MDHEN, CDR2 SYDVKM. V dropped 8 bases and J dropped 2; count of bases not matched to a gene: 15.

The rearrangement joins TRBV6-2 or TRBV6-3 to TRBJ2-3, with TRBD2 identical over 8 bases. V lost 2 bases to trimming and J lost 2 bases; unmatched junction nucleotides: 3. From germline, CDR1 is MNHEY and CDR2 SVGEGT. The CDR3 extends over 15 amino acids. The CDR3 sequence is CASSYRRGVTDTQYF. The CDR3 DNA reads as TGTGCCAGCAGTTACCGGCGGGGGGTCACAGATACGCAGTATTTT.

The table lists this clone with a few counts. The chain employs TRBV7-2 and TRBJ2-5; D is possibly TRBD1 (6 bases). Germline loops: CDR1 SGHTA, CDR2 FQGNSA. This CDR3 contains 13 residues. Trimming pared 3 bases from V and 5 bases from J, leaving 10 bases between. CDR3 region: CASSFNRAETQYF. DNA for the CDR3: TGTGCCAGCAGCTTCAACAGGGCGGAGACCCAGTACTTC.

This chain uses TRBV15 with TRBJ1-5; TRBD1 is a possible D gene (5 bases). V was clipped by 5 bases and J by 4 bases, with 12 bases between them. The CDR3 has 14 residues. CDR1 and CDR2 from the germline V gene are LNHNV and YYDKDF (reference sequence). CDR3 bases: TGTGCCACCAGCCCTCAGCGGGGGAATCAGCCCCAGCATTTT. This encodes CATSPQRGNQPQHF.

The gene calls are TRBV7-2 and TRBJ1-3; 9 bases are shared with TRBD1. This CDR3 has 15 amino acids. V lost 6 bases and J lost 0; bases outside the gene matches: 3. Germline lookup yields CDR1 SGHTA and CDR2 FQGNSA. DNA of the CDR3: TGTGCCAGCAGATCGACAGGGGGCTCTGGAAACACCATATATTTT. It specifies CASRSTGGSGNTIYF.

This clone was picked up a small number of times. J is TRBJ2-7 and V is TRBV11-2, with a possible D match to TRBD1 (5 bases). This CDR3 has 14 residues. The V end was cut by 6 bases, the J end by 1 base, with 13 bases between. Germline CDR1 SGHAT, CDR2 FQNNGV. CDR3 region: CASSPGQLSYEQYF. CDR3 DNA sequence: TGTGCCAGCAGTCCAGGGCAATTGTCCTACGAGCAGTACTTC.

The chain carries TRBV4-3 and TRBJ2-3; 16 nucleotides agree with TRBD2. This CDR3 contains 17 residues. After removal of 3 bases from V and 8 bases from J, the junction contained 8 bases not matched to a gene. Germline CDR1 LGHNA, CDR2 YSLEER. CDR3 amino acids: CASSHSLGTSGGATQYF. CDR3 DNA sequence: TGCGCCAGCAGCCATTCGCTCGGGACTAGCGGGGGGGCTACGCAGTATTTT.

This clone appeared a few times. V and J are TRBV10-1 and TRBJ1-6; D possibly corresponds to TRBD1 (5 bases). Trimming took 9 bases from V and 0 from J, leaving 21 bases between them. Germline V gives CDR1 WNHNN, CDR2 SYGVQD (reference sequence). CDR3 length equals 18 residues. In DNA, the CDR3 is TGCGCCAGGACCCGGGACTGGCTTCCGAGCTCCTATAATTCACCCCTCCACTTT. It translates to CARTRDWLPSSYNSPLHF.

The gene calls are TRBV5-4 and TRBJ1-2; D is undetermined. The length of the CDR3 is 13 residues. V shed 0 bases and J shed 6 bases, with 9 bases lying between them. CDR1 and CDR2 from the germline V gene are SGHNT and YYREEE (reference sequence). The CDR3 region has the DNA TGTGCCAGCAGCTTGGACATAAAGAATGGCTACACCTTC. Its translation: CASSLDIKNGYTF. The full variable domain, in which reference TRBV5-4 and TRBJ1-2 provide the parts outside the CDR3, is ETGVTQSPTHLIKTRGQQVTLRCSSQSGHNTVSWYQQALGQGPQFIFQYYREEENGRGNFPPRFSGLQFPNYSSELNVNALELDDSALYLCASSLDIKNGYTFGSGTRLTVV.